This TCR beta chain was captured in a study of post-analysis software for immune sequencing data. Findings and limits, study-wide: Versus controls, multiple sclerosis patients showed significantly lower diversity (normalized Chao1). TRBV5-6, TRBV5-1 and TRBV20-1 belonged to a set of roughly five TRBV segments that were more frequent in patients than controls. F-measure co-clustering was strong for batch-matched samples.

This CDR3 has 14 residues. Per germline, CDR1 DFQATT and CDR2 SNEGSKA (reference sequence). The germline V and J ends were trimmed by 4 bases and 5 bases, with 16 bases remaining between them. This clonotype occurred once. No antigen is known for it. The library was made from cDNA and included unique molecular identifiers. The authors obtained 500,000 or so cDNA molecules from approximately 1 to 10 million T cells. TCRdb ran MiXCR on the PCR reads and lists one entry per CDR3 protein. The sample consists of about 810,000 distinct CDR3 sequences, roughly half of them appearing once. The TCR originated in a girl aged 10-17 years with multiple sclerosis. V usage is TRBV20-1 and J usage is TRBJ2-3, with D perhaps TRBD1 (6 bases). The sequenced sample consisted of blood. The CDR3 here is CSATLSGAVDTQYF. The CDR3 DNA sequence: TGCAGTGCTACCCTTTCAGGGGCGGTAGATACGCAGTATTTT.